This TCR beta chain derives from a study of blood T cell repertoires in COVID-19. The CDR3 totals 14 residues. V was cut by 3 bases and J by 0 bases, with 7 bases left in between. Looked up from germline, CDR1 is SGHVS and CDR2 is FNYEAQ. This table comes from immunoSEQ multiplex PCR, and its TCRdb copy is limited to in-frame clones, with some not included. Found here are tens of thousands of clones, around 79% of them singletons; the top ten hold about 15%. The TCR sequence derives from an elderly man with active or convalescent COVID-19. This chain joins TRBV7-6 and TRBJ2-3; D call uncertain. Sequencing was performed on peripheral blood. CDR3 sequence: CASSFTSSTDTQYF. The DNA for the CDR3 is TGTGCCAGCAGCTTTACTTCCAGCACAGATACGCAGTATTTT.